The 8 T cell receptor beta chains below all came from one sample that was sequenced in a study of blood T cell repertoires in COVID-19. Measured with immunoSEQ multiplex PCR; TCRdb has only the in-frame clones, and not every one. The sample includes roughly 220,000 clones, 80% to 90% of them seen just once. Sequencing was performed on PBMCs or T cells enriched from blood (not recorded which). The receptor source for this set is a young woman in a cohort exposed to, infected with or recovered from COVID-19 (not recorded which).

This clone was seen more than once but under ten times. The chain couples TRBV30 to TRBJ1-6, with no clear D. The CDR3 covers 14 residues. The V gene's germline CDR1 is GTSNPN and CDR2 SVGIG (reference sequence). V shed 4 bases and J shed 0 bases, with 7 bases lying between them. Written as DNA, the CDR3 is TGTGCCTGGACGGTGAGCTCCTATAATTCACCCCTCCACTTT. Its translation: CAWTVSSYNSPLHF.

The chain uses TRBV2 and TRBJ1-5, with D tentatively TRBD1 (5 bases). The V gene lost 4 bases and the J gene lost 2 bases, with 9 bases spanning the gap. The germline V gene encodes CDR1 SNHLY and CDR2 FYNNEI. This CDR3 contains 14 residues. CDR3: CASSGRGGNQPQHF. The CDR3 nucleotides are TGTGCCAGCAGTGGGAGGGGAGGCAATCAGCCCCAGCATTTT.

This chain connects TRBV5-1 to TRBJ2-1; D possibly corresponds to TRBD1 (5 bases). This CDR3 spans 13 amino acids. The germline V gene has CDR1 SGHRS and CDR2 YFSETQ. The ends were cut back, 7 bases at V and 6 bases at J, with 14 bases in the middle. CDR3 in amino acids: CASSRDSLNEQFF. In DNA, the CDR3 is TGCGCCAGCTCCCGCGACAGTCTCAATGAGCAGTTCTTC.

This chain uses TRBV4-1 with TRBJ1-3; no clear D. Deletions cut 1 base from V and 2 bases from J, with 9 bases between. Germline-derived CDR1 and CDR2 are MGHRA and YSYEKL. This CDR3 comprises 15 residues. As DNA, the CDR3 is TGCGCCAGCAGCCAAGCGGAACAGACTGGAAACACCATATATTTT. Its protein is CASSQAEQTGNTIYF.

The chain joins TRBV14 to TRBJ1-2; TRBD1 might be the D (5 bases). Deletions cut 4 bases from V and 5 bases from J, with 14 bases between. CDR3 length equals 14 residues. Germline V gives CDR1 SGHDN, CDR2 FVKESK. The CDR3 DNA is TGTGCCAGCAGCCCCTGGGGGGGGAGATATGGCTACACCTTC. Its protein product is CASSPWGGRYGYTF.

CDR3 nucleotides: TGTGCCAGCAGCCAAGGGACTATTTCCGAGACCCAGTACTTC. Translating it yields CASSQGTISETQYF. V gene TRBV3-1 (or the pseudogene TRBV3-2) combines with J gene TRBJ2-5, with D possibly TRBD2 on 6 matching bases. The V end lost 1 base, the J end lost 5 bases, and 11 bases lay between the germline ends. Looked up from germline, CDR1 is LGHDT and CDR2 is YNNKEL (reference sequence). The CDR3 runs to 14 residues.

The chain employs TRBV11-3 and TRBJ2-5; D not certain. Germline CDR1 reads SGHNT; CDR2 reads YENEEA. With 6 bases removed from V and 1 base from J, the gap between germline ends came to 9 bases. CDR3 length equals 13 residues. CDR3: CASRAGTQETQYF. The DNA of the CDR3 is TGTGCCAGCAGAGCAGGCACCCAAGAGACCCAGTACTTC. Full variable domain (rest looked up from reference TRBV11-3 and TRBJ2-5): EAGVVQSPRYKIIEKKQPVAFWCNPISGHNTLYWYLQNLGQGPELLIRYENEEAVDDSQLPKDRFSAERLKGVDSTLKIQPAELGDSAVYLCASRAGTQETQYFGPGTRLLVL.

The genes are TRBV5-3 and TRBJ2-1; maybe TRBD1 (5 bases). TRBV5-3 is given ORF status, its function remaining uncertain. The CDR3 runs 15 residues. With 1 base removed from V and 0 bases from J, the gap between germline ends came to 8 bases. CDR3 residues: CARSLPQGSYNEQFF. The CDR3 bases are TGTGCCAGAAGCTTGCCCCAGGGCTCCTACAATGAGCAGTTCTTC.